The clone carrying this TCR beta chain appeared once. Its matching antigen is unknown. This specimen belongs to a study of cytomegalovirus exposure and HLA in healthy donors. Study results and caveats: Rare TCR sequences predominated, though certain public TCRs were found in many donors. More clonal expansion characterized HLA-associated TCR beta chains than equally common others in a later analysis. It was only CMV serostatus that was available as immune exposure information.

The V and J ends lost 5 bases and 5 bases, in that order; junction bases with no gene match: 14. The CDR3 is 16 residues long. In germline, CDR1 is SGHAT, CDR2 FQNNGV. 60 Vbeta and 13 Jbeta primers were used in PCR. TCRdb's table, derived via immunoSEQ multiplex PCR, lists solely in-frame clones and lacks some. Altogether over 100,000 clones are present, 74% being singletons, with the ten largest covering just over 2%. The chain uses TRBV11-2 and TRBJ1-2, with 7 bases fitting TRBD1. This sequence originates from a human donor in good health. The sample taken for sequencing was PBMCs. The CDR3 sequence is CASSRRSDRDAYGYTF. The CDR3 region has the DNA TGTGCCAGCAGCCGGCGGTCTGACAGGGATGCTTATGGCTACACCTTC.